The clone carrying this TCR beta chain appeared a few times. The antigen remains unidentified. These data come from a study of blood T cells in healthy people across ages. A second PCR of roughly 7 to 11 cycles used a sample-barcoded 5' primer and a J-beta primer mix. Every molecule of cDNA carried a tag from a template-switch adaptor with 12 random nucleotides. Individual samples furnished no less than 2.5 million CDR3-containing paired-end reads apiece. Using its own MiXCR run on the 5' RACE reads, TCRdb lists one record per CDR3 protein. The data contain about a million distinct CDR3 sequences, about 44% of them singletons. This CDR3 region has 14 residues. The germline V gene encodes CDR1 LGHNA and CDR2 YNFKEQ. V was pared by 2 bases and J by 2 bases, with 10 bases between. Study findings and constraints: Nothing was known about donor CMV status, and this possibly confounded expanded clonotype changes. Among long-lived donors, naive CD4+ cells were more numerous and diversity higher than in aged donors.

The origin of this receptor is a young man in good health. The sample taken for sequencing was blood. The chain employs TRBV4-2 and TRBJ2-7; no firm D call. The chain's CDR3 is CASSQPLGTYEQYF. The DNA for the CDR3 is TGTGCCAGCAGCCAACCCCTCGGAACCTACGAGCAGTACTTC.